This TCR beta chain was sequenced during a study of blood T cell repertoires in COVID-19 (TCRdb year 2020). About the study as a whole: Samples from collaborators originated in the United States, Italy and Spain and spanned both the acute and convalescent phases of COVID-19. The repertoires were released in a freely available public database intended as a resource for research on the immune response to SARS-CoV-2. The dataset comprised deeply sampled blood TCRbeta repertoires from subjects exposed to, actively infected with, or recovered from COVID-19. Samples came from the ongoing ImmuneRACE study (first 160 participants) plus 1,254 subjects from 6 global collaborators. Sample metadata almost always included a de-identified subject ID, COVID-19 status, age in years and sex. The material from the prospective study consisted of cDNA or gDNA derived from T cells, B-cell-depleted T cells, or PBMCs. HLA class I and class II types, where available, came from metadata supplied by the sample provider rather than from assay-based typing. What the authors observed across the whole study: Clinical and demographic metadata were provided uncurated, with the amount varying by source and participant.

Each collaborating institution followed its own protocols to collect whole blood in K2EDTA tubes. For TCRbeta analysis, collaborator samples were shipped as frozen whole blood, as isolated PBMCs, or as DNA extracted from either sample type. From its cysteine to its phenylalanine, the CDR3 spans 14 amino acids. Only the CDR3 part of the read is kept: 42 bases, read in frame from the first base. V loses 2 bases, J loses 1 base, and the germline ends lie 8 bases apart. CDR1 and CDR2, per the germline V gene, are KGHSH and LQKENI. Comment on this clone: It lacks a known antigen. No much larger clone is present one base from it, and per-base qualities are unavailable.

TCRbeta CDR3 regions were amplified from genomic DNA using the immunoSEQ Assay, a bias-controlled multiplex PCR. In the original analysis: Within the assay, amplification of reference gene primers was used to estimate how many nucleated cells each sample contained. To quantify the absolute abundance of each unique TCRbeta CDR3 rearrangement, sequence reads were collapsed and filtered. Productive Simpson clonality was computed per sample as the square root of Simpson's diversity index over productive rearrangements. The table comes from immuneACCESS by way of TCRdb, which keeps in-frame sequences with V and J called. Part of the clones is missing from these tables; in studies checked, under half for an unresolved V gene and the rest for unknown reasons. V and J calls and clone size are as listed in that table; D and trimming were resolved from the DNA. The sample records about 51,000 clones, 86% of which are singletons. About 4.2% of the sample belongs to the ten largest clones.

The clonotype originates from a man older than 75 with active COVID-19. Sequencing used peripheral blood. The chain joins TRBV18 to TRBJ1-1; D gene: possibly TRBD1, on 5 matching bases. The CDR3 region: CASSPARENTEAFF. The nucleotides are TGTGCCAGCTCACCAGCCAGGGAGAACACTGAAGCTTTCTTT.